The subject of this entry is one T cell receptor (beta chain). Study processing details: Using reference gene primer amplification, nucleated cell counts were estimated. Repertoires were generated with immunoSEQ multiplex PCR, while TCRdb's copy carries only in-frame clones and drops some. V and J calls plus clone size are reproduced from that table; the DNA served to infer D and trimming. The sample contains 300,000 to 400,000 clones, about nine tenths of which appear only once. These data are taken from a study of blood T cell repertoires in COVID-19. About the research overall: Samples taken during acute and convalescent COVID-19 were collected in the United States, Italy and Spain. PBMCs, B-cell-depleted T cells, or T cells were the source of the cDNA or gDNA that made up the material.

V lost 5 bases and J 4 bases, leaving 15 bases between the germline ends. This CDR3 is 15 amino acids long. Germline V gene sequence: CDR1 SGHTA, CDR2 FQGNSA. Sequences were obtained from peripheral blood. This clonotype was obtained from a man aged 25-40 years with COVID-19, enrolled during active disease. V and J are TRBV7-2 and TRBJ2-1; weak D call: TRBD1 (6 bases). CDR3 sequence: CASSIWLGGYNEQFF. The CDR3 DNA follows: TGTGCCAGCAGCATATGGCTAGGGGGTTACAATGAGCAGTTCTTC.